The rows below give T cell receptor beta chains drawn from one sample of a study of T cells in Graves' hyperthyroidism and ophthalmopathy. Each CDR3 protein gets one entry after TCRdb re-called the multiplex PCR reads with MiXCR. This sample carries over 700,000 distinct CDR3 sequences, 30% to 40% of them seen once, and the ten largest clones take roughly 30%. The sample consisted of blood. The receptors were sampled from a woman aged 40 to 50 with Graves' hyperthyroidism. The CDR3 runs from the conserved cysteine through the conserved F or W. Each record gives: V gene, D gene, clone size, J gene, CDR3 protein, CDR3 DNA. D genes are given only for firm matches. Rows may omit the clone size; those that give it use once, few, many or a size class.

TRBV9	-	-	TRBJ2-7	CASSPLGSSYEQYF	TGTGCCAGCTCACCTTTGGGCAGCTCCTACGAGCAGTACTTC
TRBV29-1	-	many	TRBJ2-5	CSVEGDGEETQYF	TGCAGCGTTGAAGGGGACGGAGAAGAGACCCAGTACTTC
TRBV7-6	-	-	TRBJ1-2	CASSLAAEYGYTF	TGTGCCAGCAGCTTAGCTGCAGAGTATGGCTACACCTTC
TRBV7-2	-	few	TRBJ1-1	CASSTDGGWTEAFF	TGTGCCAGCAGCACCGACGGGGGGTGGACTGAAGCTTTCTTT
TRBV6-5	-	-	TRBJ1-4	CASSELIDSTNEKLFF	TGTGCCAGCAGTGAATTAATAGACAGCACCAATGAAAAACTGTTTTTT
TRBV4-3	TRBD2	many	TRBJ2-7	CASSQGTSASYEQYF	TGCGCCAGCAGCCAAGGGACTAGCGCCTCCTACGAGCAGTACTTC
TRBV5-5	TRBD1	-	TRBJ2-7	CASSPTGGLGEQYF	TGTGCCAGCAGCCCCACAGGGGGCCTTGGAGAGCAGTACTTC
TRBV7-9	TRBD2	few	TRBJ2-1	CASSSGLAKTKFF	TGTGCCAGCAGCTCTGGACTAGCGAAGACGAAGTTCTTC
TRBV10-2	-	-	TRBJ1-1	CASSLLGGRATEAFF	TGCGCCAGCAGCCTGTTGGGCGGGAGGGCCACTGAAGCTTTCTTT
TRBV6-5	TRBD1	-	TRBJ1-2	CASRNQGVYGYTF	TGTGCCAGCAGAAACCAGGGGGTCTATGGCTACACCTTC
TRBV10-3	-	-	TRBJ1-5	CAIRNTETQPQHF	TGTGCCATCAGGAACACGGAGACTCAGCCCCAGCATTTT
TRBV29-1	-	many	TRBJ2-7	CSVGQVSSYEQYF	TGCAGCGTTGGGCAGGTCAGCTCCTACGAGCAGTACTTC
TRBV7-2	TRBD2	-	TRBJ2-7	CASKEAGGNYYEQYF	TGTGCCAGCAAGGAGGCGGGGGGCAACTACTACGAGCAGTACTTC
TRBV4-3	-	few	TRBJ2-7	CASSPKIGTSYEQYF	TGCGCCAGCAGCCCTAAGATCGGGACTTCCTACGAGCAGTACTTC
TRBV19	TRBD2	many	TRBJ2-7	CASSIGLASYEQYF	TGTGCCAGTAGTATAGGACTAGCGAGCTACGAGCAGTACTTC
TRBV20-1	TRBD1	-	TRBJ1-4	CSASRTGNEKLFF	TGCAGTGCTAGCCGGACAGGGAATGAAAAACTGTTTTTT